The rows below give T cell receptor beta chains drawn from one sample of a study of regulatory T cells in long-lasting Graves disease. A single record per CDR3 protein comes from TCRdb applying MiXCR to the multiplex PCR reads. In the table there are 500,000 to 700,000 distinct CDR3 sequences, roughly 15% of which are singletons. This sample was also put to use in a study of T cells in Graves' hyperthyroidism and ophthalmopathy.

This specimen was peripheral blood mononuclear cells (PBMCs), taken at new diagnosis, from a patient treated with antithyroid drugs. Source of these receptors: a woman aged 30 to 39 with Graves disease. CDR3s leave out the opening cysteine and the closing phenylalanine or tryptophan.

v_gene: TRBV3-1; j_gene: TRBJ1-5; len: 12; CDR3aa: ASSNELMNQPQH
v_gene: TRBV19; j_gene: TRBJ2-2; len: 16; CDR3aa: ASSPRLAGAGRTGELF
v_gene: TRBV24-1; j_gene: TRBJ2-1; len: 12; CDR3aa: ATSSSGRVNEQF
v_gene: TRBV5-4; j_gene: TRBJ2-7; len: 13; CDR3aa: ASSPDRSISYEQY
v_gene: TRBV28; j_gene: TRBJ1-5; len: 14; CDR3aa: ASSLGGQGFRQPQH
v_gene: TRBV5-1; j_gene: TRBJ2-3; len: 13; CDR3aa: ASKQLAGEGDTQY
v_gene: TRBV20-1; j_gene: TRBJ1-5; len: 11; CDR3aa: SASGQGGQPQH
v_gene: TRBV30; j_gene: TRBJ1-1; len: 11; CDR3aa: AWTRGAGTEAF
v_gene: TRBV7-9; j_gene: TRBJ2-7; len: 11; CDR3aa: AWMSGRTYEQY
v_gene: TRBV4-1; j_gene: TRBJ1-1; len: 13; CDR3aa: ASSQSGTGATEAF
v_gene: TRBV30; j_gene: TRBJ2-3; len: 9; CDR3aa: AWSVSGLLY
v_gene: TRBV5-1; j_gene: TRBJ2-7; len: 15; CDR3aa: ASSPTATGGFSDEQY
v_gene: TRBV2; j_gene: TRBJ2-7; len: 10; CDR3aa: AGSKGDYEQY
v_gene: TRBV19; j_gene: TRBJ1-1; len: 14; CDR3aa: ASSIWSAGGGTEAF
v_gene: TRBV7-6; j_gene: TRBJ1-4; len: 13; CDR3aa: ASSLRGRGNEKLF
v_gene: TRBV3-1; j_gene: TRBJ2-2; len: 12; CDR3aa: ASSQLSGTGELF
v_gene: TRBV6-2/TRBV6-3; j_gene: TRBJ2-3; len: 15; CDR3aa: ASTRWLWGARTDTQY
v_gene: TRBV30; j_gene: TRBJ1-2; len: 9; CDR3aa: AWSVGAGYT
v_gene: TRBV3-1; j_gene: TRBJ2-1; len: 13; CDR3aa: ASRFGTGYYNEQF
v_gene: TRBV10-3; j_gene: TRBJ2-7; len: 11; CDR3aa: AISAPGQYEQY
v_gene: TRBV5-4; j_gene: TRBJ2-3; len: 14; CDR3aa: ASSLSGLRNTDTQY
v_gene: TRBV6-2/TRBV6-3; j_gene: TRBJ2-7; len: 13; CDR3aa: ASSFPRGGQYEQY
v_gene: TRBV2; j_gene: TRBJ2-5; len: 13; CDR3aa: ATDLKLAGRETQY